This record covers a single TCR beta chain. This entry comes from a study of blood T cell repertoires in COVID-19. For the study at large: Acute and convalescent COVID-19 samples came from the United States, Italy and Spain. T cells, B-cell-depleted T cells, or PBMCs provided the cDNA or gDNA that served as material.

The repertoire was sequenced with immunoSEQ multiplex PCR; TCRdb's copy has only in-frame clones and lacks some. This repertoire shows around 100,000 clones, around 87% found once; its top ten account for 9.5% to 13%. The receptor comes from a woman under 40 with acute or convalescent COVID-19. The sample was peripheral blood.

The chain's CDR3 is CASSLGQGLYEQYF. The CDR3 region has the DNA TGCGCCAGCAGCTTGGGACAGGGCCTATACGAGCAGTACTTC. The genes are TRBV5-1 and TRBJ2-7; TRBD1 aligns across 7 bases. This CDR3 spans 14 amino acids. Trimming at V came to 0 bases and at J to 4 bases, leaving 4 bases not matched to a gene. Germline V gives CDR1 SGHRS, CDR2 YFSETQ.